This is a list of T cell receptor beta chains from one sample in a study of blood T cell repertoires in COVID-19. Assay used: immunoSEQ multiplex PCR; TCRdb lists only in-frame clones, some missing. The sample has 30,000 to 40,000 clones, about 86% seen once. Sequencing was carried out using peripheral blood. The receptors originated from a woman of 80 years or more with active or convalescent COVID-19. CDR3s leave out the opening cysteine and the closing phenylalanine or tryptophan.

V | CDR3
TRBV19 | ASIRSGGATDTQY
TRBV6-6 | ASTPRGTRETQY
TRBV5-1 | ASGFEGNTEAF
TRBV7-2 | ASSSLAVRGQETQY
TRBV5-6 | ASSLTSGNVYNEQF
TRBV20-1 | SASIRGGTDTQY
TRBV9 | ASRRDRETGELF
TRBV5-1 | ASSFGGGNEKLF
TRBV5-1 | ASSYLGGEKLF
TRBV7-2 | ASSFPGDLAGVYEQY
TRBV30 | AWSSSSYEQY
TRBV10-2 | ASSESGTNYGYT
TRBV4-2 | ASSPSGRAPYEQY
TRBV5-1 | ASLETGGHNEQF
TRBV5-4 | ASSAEREQF
TRBV19 | ASSPTEDRGTQY
TRBV6-2/TRBV6-3 | ASSFVIDTSGSRYTGELF
TRBV6-2/TRBV6-3 | ASSSGTLNTDTQY
TRBV19 | ASSTLGATGDYGYT
TRBV3-1/TRBV3-2 | ASSQDLRGDTEAF
TRBV28 | ASSSQGGRSNSPLH
TRBV2 | ASSESLVGGGSPLH
TRBV6-5 | ASSYSGGLTDTQY
TRBV4-1 | ASSQEGGRETQY
TRBV5-4 | ASWGLAGGTDTQY
TRBV12-3/TRBV12-4 | ASSRTGGNTIY
TRBV5-4 | ASTGGRGNPSGANVLT
TRBV7-3 | ASSSMQGANTGELF
TRBV5-4 | ASSLGTGAAPNYGYT
TRBV5-4 | ASSLGGGSPKPQH